This T cell receptor (beta chain) was sequenced for a study of Graves' ophthalmopathy and Graves' hyperthyroidism (dated by TCRdb to 2017 to 2018). In terms of the full investigation: Peripheral blood was collected before any treatment was given, at the time of initial diagnosis. In total, approximately 140 blood samples were TCR-sequenced: 40 to 45 ophthalmopathy, some 75 hyperthyroidism and about 17 hyperthyroidism-to-ophthalmopathy patients. TCR beta repertoire signatures were used to distinguish Graves' ophthalmopathy from Graves' hyperthyroidism and to predict progression to ophthalmopathy. In over 5 hyperthyroidism patients, the T-cell repertoire of thyroid tissue was compared with the T-cell repertoire of blood. Following sampling, methimazole starting at 30 mg daily was administered to hyperthyroidism patients, and high-dose intravenous methylprednisolone was administered to ophthalmopathy patients. For independent validation, a separate cohort was made up of 18 hyperthyroidism patients plus 17 patients who later progressed from hyperthyroidism to ophthalmopathy. To explore V-J signatures distinguishing ophthalmopathy from hyperthyroidism, a discovery set of around 97 patients (more than 40 ophthalmopathy, roughly 60 stable hyperthyroidism) was enrolled.

Overall study outcomes, separate from this receptor: Most expanded thyroid clonotypes with frequency above 0.001 were also detected in blood, suggesting blood repertoires may reflect the thyroid immune response. In cross-validation, the 13-signature model distinguished ophthalmopathy from stable hyperthyroidism with nearly 90% sensitivity and approximately 81% specificity, while in the test set the corresponding values were around 79% and 71%. In validation, the model predicted ophthalmopathy progression with about 71% sensitivity and 72.22% specificity; 12 predicted patients were CT-confirmed with GO in a median of roughly 6.8 months. No statistical method was used to set the sample size in advance, and the investigators knew which group each participant was assigned to.

The CDR3, cysteine through phenylalanine, is 15 amino acids long. Of all the DNA, just the CDR3 is kept, 45 bases in frame from base 1. Ophthalmopathy patients were characterized by moderately to severely active disease, a Clinical Activity Score of at least 3, a NOSPECS grade of at least 4, and a disease duration under 3 months. Patients were excluded if they had other autoimmune diseases, uncontrolled infections, pregnancy or lactation. Diagnosis was based on clinical symptoms, serum thyroxine, TRAb, thyroid ultrasound and orbital computed tomography. Using Ficoll-Paque density gradient centrifugation, PBMCs were isolated from 9.5 to 10 ml of fresh peripheral blood. Trizol reagent was used to extract the total RNA, and its quality was then checked on an Agilent 2100 Bioanalyzer. For repertoire sequencing, the TCR beta CDR3 regions were amplified from RNA transcripts. The first round was an RT-PCR using HTBI primers with the Qiagen OneStep RT-PCR kit, and this first round was followed by a second-round multiplex PCR, then size selection and purification. Libraries were sequenced on an Illumina HiSeq2000 using paired-end 100 bp reads. As for how the authors treated the data: SOAPnuke was used for read processing, and reads with adapters, uncalled bases, a mean Phred below 15, or no exact constant-primer or identifier match were discarded. COPE v1.2.5 was used to merge high-quality paired reads. Each unique nucleotide sequence was defined as a clonotype, and clonotypes were aligned to IMGT TRB V, D and J references with MiTCR v1.1. Analysis was restricted to V-J combinations with a frequency above 0.0001, which covered 98% to 99.2% of repertoires. For each V-J combination, a TCR clonal expansion and chaos score was defined as F50 clonal expansion divided by the chaos observed in the TCRdist matrix. Welch's t-statistics and random forest were used to reduce the features to some 13 V-J combinations, which were then used as input to a naive Bayes classifier. The similarity between thyroid and blood repertoires was quantified using the Morisita-Horn index. TCRdb reran the public reads through fastp at Q25 and MiXCR, keeping productive beta chains. Every entry covers one CDR3 protein and lists the most common genes and DNA from its rows. TCRdb's processing, not the study's, gives the V and J calls here. In all, the sample holds hundreds of thousands of distinct CDR3 sequences, and about 38% of those were seen once. The top ten clones comprise about 3.3% of the sample.

In this sample, this clonotype turned up a few times. What this receptor recognizes is not known. One end of the junction fails to match germline, which may point to a read error. The chain is assembled from TRBV12-3 or TRBV12-4 and TRBJ1-1; the D gene cannot be resolved reliably. The TCR sequence derives from an adult man with Graves' ophthalmopathy. Sequenced material: peripheral blood. The CDR3 reads as follows: CASSLGVAPNTEAFF. The nucleotide sequence is given as TGTGCCAGCAGCTTAGGAGTGGCCCCGAACACTGAAGCTTTCTTT.